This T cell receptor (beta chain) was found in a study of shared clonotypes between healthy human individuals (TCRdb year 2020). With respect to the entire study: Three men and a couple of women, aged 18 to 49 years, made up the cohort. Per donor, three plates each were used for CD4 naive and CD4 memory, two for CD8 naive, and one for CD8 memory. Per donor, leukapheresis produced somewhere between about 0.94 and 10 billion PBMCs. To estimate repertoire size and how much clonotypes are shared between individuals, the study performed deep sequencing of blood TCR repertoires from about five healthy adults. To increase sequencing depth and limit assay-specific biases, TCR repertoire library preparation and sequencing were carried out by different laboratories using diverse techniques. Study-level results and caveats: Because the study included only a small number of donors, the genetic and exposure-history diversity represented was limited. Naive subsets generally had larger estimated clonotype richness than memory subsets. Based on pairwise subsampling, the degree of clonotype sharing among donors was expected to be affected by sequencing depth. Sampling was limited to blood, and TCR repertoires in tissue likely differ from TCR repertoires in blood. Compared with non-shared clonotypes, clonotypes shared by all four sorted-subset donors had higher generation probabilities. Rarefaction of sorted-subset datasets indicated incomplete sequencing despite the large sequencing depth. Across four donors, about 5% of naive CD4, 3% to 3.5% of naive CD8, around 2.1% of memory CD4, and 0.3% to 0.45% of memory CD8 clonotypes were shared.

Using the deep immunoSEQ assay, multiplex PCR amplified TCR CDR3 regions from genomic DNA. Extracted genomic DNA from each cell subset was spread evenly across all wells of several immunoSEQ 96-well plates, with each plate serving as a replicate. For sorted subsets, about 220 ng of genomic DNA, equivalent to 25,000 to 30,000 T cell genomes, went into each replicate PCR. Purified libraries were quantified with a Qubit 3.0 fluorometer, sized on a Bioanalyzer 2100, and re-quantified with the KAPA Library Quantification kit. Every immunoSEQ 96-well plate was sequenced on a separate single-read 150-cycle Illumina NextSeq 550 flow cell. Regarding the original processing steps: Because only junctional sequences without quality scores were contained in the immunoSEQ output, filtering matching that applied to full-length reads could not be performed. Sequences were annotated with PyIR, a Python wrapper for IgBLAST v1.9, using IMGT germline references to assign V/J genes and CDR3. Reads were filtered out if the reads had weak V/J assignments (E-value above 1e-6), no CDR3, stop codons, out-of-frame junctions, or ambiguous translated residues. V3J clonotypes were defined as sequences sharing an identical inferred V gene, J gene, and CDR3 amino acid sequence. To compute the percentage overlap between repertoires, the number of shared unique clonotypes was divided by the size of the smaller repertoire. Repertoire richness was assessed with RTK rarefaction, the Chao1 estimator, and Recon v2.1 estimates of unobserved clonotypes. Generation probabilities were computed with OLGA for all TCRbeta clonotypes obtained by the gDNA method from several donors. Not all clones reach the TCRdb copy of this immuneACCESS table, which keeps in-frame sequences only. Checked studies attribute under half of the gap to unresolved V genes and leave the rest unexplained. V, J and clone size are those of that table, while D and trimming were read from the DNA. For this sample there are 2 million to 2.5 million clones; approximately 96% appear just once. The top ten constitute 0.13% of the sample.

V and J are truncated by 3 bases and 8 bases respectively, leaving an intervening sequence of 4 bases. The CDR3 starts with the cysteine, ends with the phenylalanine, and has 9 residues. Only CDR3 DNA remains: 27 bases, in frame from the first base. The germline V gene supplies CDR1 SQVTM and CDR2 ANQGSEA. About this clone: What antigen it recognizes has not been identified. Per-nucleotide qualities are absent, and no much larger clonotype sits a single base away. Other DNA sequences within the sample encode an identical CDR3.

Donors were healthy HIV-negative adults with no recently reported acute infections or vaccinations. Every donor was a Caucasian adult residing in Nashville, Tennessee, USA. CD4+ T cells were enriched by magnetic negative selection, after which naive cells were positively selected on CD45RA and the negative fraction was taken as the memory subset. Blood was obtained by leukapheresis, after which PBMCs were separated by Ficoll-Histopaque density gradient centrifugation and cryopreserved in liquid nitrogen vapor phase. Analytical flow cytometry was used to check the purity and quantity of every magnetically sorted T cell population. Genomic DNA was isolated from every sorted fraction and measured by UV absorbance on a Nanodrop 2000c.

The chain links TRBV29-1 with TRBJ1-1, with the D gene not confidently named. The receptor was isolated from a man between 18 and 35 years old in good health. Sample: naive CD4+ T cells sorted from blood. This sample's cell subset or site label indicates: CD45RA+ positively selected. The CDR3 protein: CSVEEEAFF. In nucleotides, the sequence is TGCAGCGTTGAGGAGGAAGCTTTCTTT.